This T cell receptor beta chain was documented in a study of blood T cell repertoires in COVID-19. Sequenced by immunoSEQ multiplex PCR; TCRdb stores in-frame clones only, minus some. The data show some 170,000 clones, with 70% to 90% seen just once and 11% held by the top ten. The sample taken for sequencing was peripheral blood. This sequence originates from a human donor in a cohort sampled during active COVID-19.

CDR3 in DNA: TGTGCCAGCAGCGCTATAGCGGGGAGCACTGAAGCTTTCTTT. Protein: CASSAIAGSTEAFF. The rearrangement joins TRBV3-1 (or the pseudogene TRBV3-2) to TRBJ1-1, with D hard to call. Germline CDR1 is LGHDT and CDR2 is YNNKEL (reference sequence). The CDR3 extends over 14 amino acids. V lost 5 bases and J 4 bases, leaving 14 bases between the germline ends.